At least ten counts were recorded for the clone carrying this T cell receptor (beta chain). The antigen is not known. Each diagnosis was determined on the basis of clinical symptoms, serum thyroxine, TRAb, thyroid ultrasound and orbital computed tomography. Transcripts of RNA were the source for amplifying TCR beta CDR3 regions. RT-PCR in the first round used HTBI primers; a second-round multiplex PCR followed. MiXCR, applied by TCRdb to the multiplex PCR reads, yields one record per CDR3 protein. The repertoire holds under 350,000 distinct CDR3 sequences, with roughly 15% as singletons. The data belong to a study of Graves' ophthalmopathy and Graves' hyperthyroidism. Study information: Samples of peripheral blood were obtained at initial diagnosis, prior to treatment of any kind.

Study outcomes and limitations: Predictions made by the model for ophthalmopathy progression reached approximately 70% sensitivity and approximately 78% specificity.

Germline V lookup: CDR1 SGHAT, CDR2 FQNNGV. The CDR3 contains 14 residues. Trimming took 4 bases from V and 11 from J, leaving 20 bases between them. The sequence was obtained from an adult man with Graves' ophthalmopathy. Source material: peripheral blood. This chain joins TRBV11-2 and TRBJ1-1; D is unclear. CDR3 DNA: TGTGCCAGCAGCTCATGGGAGGTAGGAAAGGAGGCTTTCTTT. Amino acids: CASSSWEVGKEAFF.